A selection of T cell receptor beta chains follows, all from one sample in a study of blood T cell repertoires in COVID-19. Here immunoSEQ multiplex PCR was the method, and the copy in TCRdb shows in-frame clones only, minus some. The table includes a few hundred thousand clones, just under 90% detected once. Material: peripheral blood. Every receptor here comes from a man aged 55 to 70 who had recovered from COVID-19. CDR3s include the opening cysteine and the closing phenylalanine or tryptophan. A D gene is named only where the DNA matches it firmly. Clone size is shown for a subset of rows, as once, few, many or a class of expanded clone.

TRBJ1-5 few - TRBV25-1 TGTGCCAGCAGTGGAGGCGGATATCAGCCCCAGCATTTT CASSGGGYQPQHF
TRBJ2-6 - TRBD1 TRBV6-2/TRBV6-3 TGTGCCAGCAGCCCAGGGGGGACAGGTCTCTCTGGGGCCAACGTCCTGACTTTC CASSPGGTGLSGANVLTF
TRBJ1-1 - - TRBV7-3 TGTGCCAGCAGCCCCATGGCAGGAAGCACTGAAGCTTTCTTT CASSPMAGSTEAFF
TRBJ2-3 - - TRBV7-2 TGTGCCAGCACCTCAACGGGTACGCAGTATTTT CASTSTGTQYF
TRBJ1-5 many - TRBV5-5 TGTGCCAGCAGCTTGGAGAGACAGGCGGGTCAGCCCCAGCATTTT CASSLERQAGQPQHF
TRBJ1-4 - TRBD1 TRBV9 TGTGCCAGCAGCGTAGTTGGGACAGGGGGTGAAAAACTGTTTTTT CASSVVGTGGEKLFF
TRBJ1-5 - - TRBV6-4 TGTGCCAGCAGTGTCCACGGGGGGAGCAATCAGCCCCAGCATTTT CASSVHGGSNQPQHF
TRBJ2-1 - TRBD2 TRBV7-8 TGTGCCAGCAGCTTAGCGCACGGCGGGGGGGCCAACAATGAGCAGTTCTTC CASSLAHGGGANNEQFF
TRBJ2-7 - - TRBV6-5 TGTGCCAGCAGTTACTCCACTAGAGACGAGCAGTACTTC CASSYSTRDEQYF
TRBJ2-7 - TRBD2 TRBV6-5 TGTGCCAGCAGTCGAACTAGCGTTATCTACGAGCAGTACTTC CASSRTSVIYEQYF
TRBJ1-5 - TRBD1 TRBV5-6 TGTGCCAGCAGCTTGAGGTCAGGGACAGATAGCAATCAGCCCCAGCATTTT CASSLRSGTDSNQPQHF
TRBJ1-4 - - TRBV5-4 TGTGCCAGCAGCCCTGTACTTAGTGATAATGAAAAACTGTTTTTT CASSPVLSDNEKLFF
TRBJ1-2 - - TRBV28 TGTGCCAGCAGTCCCCATGTTGTCGGTACAGGGCCCGACTATGGCTACACCTTC CASSPHVVGTGPDYGYTF
TRBJ1-2 - TRBD1 TRBV30 TGTGCCTGGACCCCGGGGACAGGGCGGGGCTACACCTTC CAWTPGTGRGYTF
TRBJ2-7 - - TRBV27 TGTGCCAGCAGTTTAGGAGGGATACCCTCCTACGAGCAGTACTTC CASSLGGIPSYEQYF
TRBJ1-1 - - TRBV7-2 TGTGCCAGCAGCTCGACAGGAACGAACACTGAAGCTTTCTTT CASSSTGTNTEAFF
TRBJ2-3 - - TRBV5-4 TGTGCCAGCAGCTTGGTGTGGACAGACGGAGATACGCAGTATTTT CASSLVWTDGDTQYF
TRBJ2-2 - TRBD2 TRBV4-2 TGTGCCAGCAGGGGTGGAGCGGGAGGGCCACGGACCGGGGAGCTGTTTTTT CASRGGAGGPRTGELFF
TRBJ2-3 - TRBD1 TRBV18 TGTGCCAGCTCACTATCCCGGGACAGGGCGACAGATACGCAGTATTTT CASSLSRDRATDTQYF
TRBJ2-7 - - TRBV12-3/TRBV12-4 TGTGCCAGCAGTCTACGGGACACCATCCAACAGTACTTC CASSLRDTIQQYF
TRBJ2-7 - - TRBV6-5 TGTGCCAGCAGTTTTACAGGGATCAACGAGCAGTACTTC CASSFTGINEQYF
TRBJ1-4 - - TRBV5-1 TGCGCCAGCTCGAGACAGGAACTTAATGAAAAACTGTTTTTT CASSRQELNEKLFF
TRBJ1-1 - TRBD1 TRBV28 TGTGCCAGCAACCCCTCGACAGGGTTGGGCACTGAAGCTTTCTTT CASNPSTGLGTEAFF
TRBJ2-7 - - TRBV12-2 TGTGCAAGTCGCTTAGAAAAGGAGAGCTCCTACGAGCAGTACTTC CASRLEKESSYEQYF
TRBJ2-5 - TRBD2 TRBV4-2 TGTGCCAGCAGCCAAGGGACTAGCGGGCAAGAGACCCAGTACTTC CASSQGTSGQETQYF
TRBJ2-2 once TRBD2 TRBV25-1 TGTGCCAGCAGTAGAATGGCTAGCGGAAGTACCGGGGAGCTGTTTTTT CASSRMASGSTGELFF
TRBJ2-1 - TRBD2 TRBV24-1 TGTGCCACCAGTGACTCCAGCGGGGGGATCTACAATGAGCAGTTCTTC CATSDSSGGIYNEQFF
TRBJ1-2 - - TRBV30 TGTGCCTGGAGTCAATCCCGAGCGGCTAACTATGGCTACACCTTC CAWSQSRAANYGYTF
TRBJ2-3 - TRBD2 TRBV9 TGTGCCAGCAGCGTAGTTCCTAGCGGGGGCCCAAACCCAGATACGCAGTATTTT CASSVVPSGGPNPDTQYF
TRBJ1-2 - TRBD1 TRBV6-1 TGTGCCAGCAGTGAGGGACAGGGGAACTATGGCTACACCTTC CASSEGQGNYGYTF
TRBJ1-5 once - TRBV20-1 TGCAGTGCTAGTGTGCACCCTTCTAACCTTGCGGGCAATCAGCCCCAGCATTTT CSASVHPSNLAGNQPQHF
TRBJ1-1 - TRBD1 TRBV30 TGTGCCTGGCGGAAACAGGGGAGCACTGAAGCTTTCTTT CAWRKQGSTEAFF
TRBJ2-7 - - TRBV12-5 TGTGCTAGTGGAGATAATCGGGGTTTTGACGAGCAGTACTTC CASGDNRGFDEQYF
TRBJ1-1 once - TRBV20-1 TGCAGTGCCCCCAGACAGGTTGAAGCTTTCTTT CSAPRQVEAFF
TRBJ1-6 once - TRBV6-4 TGTGCCAGCAGTCTCTCCGGGAATTATAATTCACCCCTCCACTTT CASSLSGNYNSPLHF
TRBJ2-6 - - TRBV3-1/TRBV3-2 TGTGCCAGCACCCAACAGGGCCCCCAGAGCTCTGGGGCCAACGTCCTGACTTTC CASTQQGPQSSGANVLTF
TRBJ1-4 once TRBD1 TRBV7-2 TGTGCCAGCAGCCCCCATAGACAGGGGTCTAATGAAAAACTGTTTTTT CASSPHRQGSNEKLFF
TRBJ2-1 once - TRBV7-3 TGTGCCAGCAGCCTCCAGTTCGGGGGTGAGCAGTTCTTC CASSLQFGGEQFF
TRBJ2-5 - - TRBV12-5 TGTGCTAGTGGTTTGAGGGGTGGCGAGACCCAGTACTTC CASGLRGGETQYF
TRBJ2-1 - - TRBV6-5 TGTGCCAGCAGTTACTTACAGGGTTGGAATGAGCAGTTCTTC CASSYLQGWNEQFF
TRBJ2-7 - - TRBV5-1 TGCGCCAGCAGCTTGCTGGGTGCGGGGCTCGACGAGCAGTACTTC CASSLLGAGLDEQYF
TRBJ2-1 - TRBD2 TRBV6-5 TGTGCCAGCGGGTCCGAAGCGGGAGTCAGTAATGAGCAGTTCTTC CASGSEAGVSNEQFF
TRBJ1-2 - - TRBV30 TGTGCCTGGAGTATCAGGGTTTCTGGCTACACCTTC CAWSIRVSGYTF
TRBJ2-7 once TRBD1 TRBV10-3 TGTGCCATCAGTGAGTCCGGGACAGGCTCCTACGAGCAGTACTTC CAISESGTGSYEQYF
TRBJ1-2 - - TRBV18 TGTGCCAGCTCACCCCCAGATAACTATGGCTACACCTTC CASSPPDNYGYTF
TRBJ2-3 - TRBD1 TRBV15 TGTGCCACCAGCGCGAGACAGGGGGCGTTCACAGATACGCAGTATTTT CATSARQGAFTDTQYF
TRBJ1-2 - TRBD1 TRBV12-5 TGTGCTAGTGGCCTCTGGGACAGGGGAGACTATGGCTACACCTTC CASGLWDRGDYGYTF
TRBJ2-1 few - TRBV6-5 TGTGCCAGCAGTTTAGAAGGGGGTGAGCAGTTCTTC CASSLEGGEQFF
TRBJ1-6 - - TRBV6-1 TGTGCCAGCAGTGCCACCCTTACGGGTATGGAGAATTCACCCCTCCACTTT CASSATLTGMENSPLHF
TRBJ1-3 - TRBD1 TRBV11-2 TGTGCCAGCAGCCGGGACAGGGTACTTTCTGGAAACACCATATATTTT CASSRDRVLSGNTIYF
TRBJ1-2 - - TRBV3-1/TRBV3-2 TGTGCCAGCAGCCAAGAGACAAACGGTGGCTACACCTTC CASSQETNGGYTF
TRBJ1-1 - TRBD1 TRBV6-5 TGTGCCAGCAGCCGCATAACAGGGGGCACTGAAGCTTTCTTT CASSRITGGTEAFF
TRBJ1-4 - TRBD1 TRBV6-5 TGTGCCAGCAATTACAGGGGAAAACTGTTTTTT CASNYRGKLFF
TRBJ1-5 once TRBD1 TRBV30 TGTGCCTGGAGTTCGGACAGGACAGTTACCCCTACAGCCCAGCATTTT CAWSSDRTVTPTAQHF
TRBJ2-1 - - TRBV18 TGTGCCAGCTCACCGGGAATAGCGGAGGGCGAGCAGTTCTTC CASSPGIAEGEQFF
TRBJ1-2 few TRBD1 TRBV5-1 TGCGCCAGCAGCTTGCTCGCAGGGGGCTATGGCTACACCTTC CASSLLAGGYGYTF
TRBJ1-2 - - TRBV5-4 TGTGCCAGCAGCCCGACACTCTCTAACTATGGCTACACCTTC CASSPTLSNYGYTF